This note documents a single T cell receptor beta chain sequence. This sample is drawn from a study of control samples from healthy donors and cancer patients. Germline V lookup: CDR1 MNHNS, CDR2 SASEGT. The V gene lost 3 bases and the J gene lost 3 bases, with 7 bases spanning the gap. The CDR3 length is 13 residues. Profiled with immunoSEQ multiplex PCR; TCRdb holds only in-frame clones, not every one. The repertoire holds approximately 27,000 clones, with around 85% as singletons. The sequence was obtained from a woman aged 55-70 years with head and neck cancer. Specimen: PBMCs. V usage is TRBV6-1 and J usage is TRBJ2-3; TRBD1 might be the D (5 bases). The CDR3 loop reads CASSEGQTDTQYF. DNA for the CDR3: TGTGCCAGCAGTGAGGGGCAGACAGATACGCAGTATTTT.